Listed below are T cell receptor beta chains from one sample, sequenced in a study of blood T cell repertoires in COVID-19. TCRdb's copy holds only in-frame clones and misses some; the assay was immunoSEQ multiplex PCR. The data show 25,000 to 30,000 clones, 90% seen once. Sequencing input: peripheral blood. Receptors originate from a woman aged 60-75 years with active COVID-19. The CDR3 runs from the conserved cysteine through the conserved F or W. The D gene is left open where the match is weak. Size values are once, few and many counts, or a class for expanded clones, and some rows have none.

clone_size j_call d_call cdr3_length v_call cdr3_nt cdr3_aa
- TRBJ2-3 TRBD2 15 TRBV5-1 TGCGCCAGCAGGACTCTAGCGGCTAGCACAGATACGCAGTATTTT CASRTLAASTDTQYF
- TRBJ2-2 TRBD1 17 TRBV18 TGTGCCAGCTCACCCGCGGACAGGGCCGCGAACACCGGGGAGCTGTTTTTT CASSPADRAANTGELFF
- TRBJ2-2 - 16 TRBV3-1/TRBV3-2 TGTGCCAGCAGACAAGATGCGCGGCCCCTTAGGAGGGAGCTGTTTTTT CASRQDARPLRRELFF
- TRBJ2-7 TRBD1 15 TRBV5-1 TGCGCCAGCAGCCAATATTCCGGGACAGCCTACGAGCAGTACTTC CASSQYSGTAYEQYF
few TRBJ2-6 TRBD1 18 TRBV23-1 TGCGCCAGCAGTCATCCGGGACAGCCACGCTCTGGGGCCAACGTCCTGACTTTC CASSHPGQPRSGANVLTF
- TRBJ2-7 - 17 TRBV21-1 TGTGCCAGCAGCAAAGAGGTCTGGTCTAGCCATACCTACGAGCAGTACTTC CASSKEVWSSHTYEQYF
- TRBJ1-2 - 13 TRBV25-1 TGTGCCAGCAGTGGGGCAGGGGTCTATGGCTACACCTTC CASSGAGVYGYTF
- TRBJ2-3 TRBD2 20 TRBV5-1 TGCGCCAGCAGCTCACCCACAAAAATCCTAGCGGGAGTTTCCACAGATACGCAGTATTTT CASSSPTKILAGVSTDTQYF
once TRBJ2-1 TRBD2 15 TRBV4-2 TGTGCCAGCAGCCCCCGACTAGCGGCATACAATGAGCAGTTCTTC CASSPRLAAYNEQFF
- TRBJ2-5 - 14 TRBV3-1/TRBV3-2 TGTGCCAGCAGCCAATTGAGGAGTGGAGAGACCCAGTACTTC CASSQLRSGETQYF
- TRBJ2-4 TRBD2 20 TRBV10-1 TGCGCCAGCAGTGAGAGCCCGCTAGCGGGACCAAAAAGAACCAAAAACATTCAGTACTTC CASSESPLAGPKRTKNIQYF
- TRBJ2-2 - 11 TRBV12-3/TRBV12-4 TGTGCCAGCCCGGGGGCCGGGGAGCTGTTTTTT CASPGAGELFF
once TRBJ1-2 - 14 TRBV3-1/TRBV3-2 TGTGCCAGCAGCCAAGATGGGTGGGCCTATGGCTACACCTTC CASSQDGWAYGYTF
few TRBJ2-7 - 13 TRBV29-1 TGCAGCGTTGTCAGGCGGGGTGAGGACGAGCAGTACTTC CSVVRRGEDEQYF
- TRBJ1-2 - 14 TRBV6-6 TGTGCCAGCAGTTACTCGAGGGCGGGTGGTGGCTACACCTTC CASSYSRAGGGYTF
- TRBJ1-3 - 16 TRBV7-2 TGTGCCAGCAGCCTCCCGGGGAGGGCCTCTGGAAACACCATATATTTT CASSLPGRASGNTIYF
- TRBJ2-7 TRBD1 14 TRBV2 TGTGCCAGCAGTGACAGGGACAGTGGCCACGAGCAGTACTTC CASSDRDSGHEQYF
- TRBJ2-1 - 12 TRBV12-3/TRBV12-4 TGTGCCAGCAGCCGGACAGAGGGTGAGCAGTTCTTC CASSRTEGEQFF
- TRBJ2-7 TRBD2 16 TRBV27 TGTGCCAGCAGTTTATCGGGACTAGCGGGTGCCTACGAGCAGTACTTC CASSLSGLAGAYEQYF
- TRBJ2-5 - 11 TRBV11-2 TGTGCCAGTGCGGGCAGAGAGACCCAGTACTTC CASAGRETQYF
- TRBJ1-2 - 12 TRBV2 TGTGCCAGCAGTCCTACGAACTATGGCTACACCTTC CASSPTNYGYTF
- TRBJ2-1 - 14 TRBV6-5 TGTGCCAGCAGAAGTAGCGCTTCCTACAATGAGCAGTTCTTC CASRSSASYNEQFF
once TRBJ1-2 TRBD1 15 TRBV4-2 TGTGCCAGCAGCCAAGATTTTGGGACAGGGTACGGCTACACCTTC CASSQDFGTGYGYTF
- TRBJ2-2 TRBD2 15 TRBV5-4 TGTGCCAGCAGCGCCTTAGCGGGAGGTACGGGGGAGCTGTTTTTT CASSALAGGTGELFF
- TRBJ2-6 - 14 TRBV6-5 TGTGCCAGCAAACAGATCTCTGGGGCCAACGTCCTGACTTTC CASKQISGANVLTF
- TRBJ2-1 - 13 TRBV9 TGTGCCAGCAGCCTGACTAGTAGCAATGAGCAGTTCTTC CASSLTSSNEQFF
- TRBJ1-1 - 14 TRBV6-5 TGTGCCAGCAGTTACTATACAGGGCTCCTTGGGGCTTTCTTT CASSYYTGLLGAFF
- TRBJ2-7 TRBD2 20 TRBV7-8 TGTGCCAGCAGCCTCCAACCGGGACTAGCGGGAGACTTCGGTAGCGACGAGCAGTACTTC CASSLQPGLAGDFGSDEQYF
- TRBJ1-2 - 15 TRBV28 TGTGCCAGCAGCGGCGGACACGGTCCTAACTATGGCTACACCTTC CASSGGHGPNYGYTF
few TRBJ2-3 TRBD2 15 TRBV27 TGTGCCAGCAATATCCAGCGGGGTCGGGGGGATACGCAGTATTTT CASNIQRGRGDTQYF
- TRBJ2-5 - 14 TRBV9 TGTGCCAGCAGCGCCCCAATCCCCCCAGAGACCCAGTACTTC CASSAPIPPETQYF